Listed below are T cell receptor beta chains from one sample, sequenced in a study of shared clonotypes between healthy human individuals. Using immunoSEQ multiplex PCR, the repertoire was profiled, and TCRdb retains in-frame clones only, with some absent. Of a few million clones in the sample, roughly nine tenths were seen once. The sequenced sample was naive CD4+ T cells sorted from blood. These receptors were obtained from a man between 18 and 29 years old in good health. The CDR3 runs from the conserved cysteine through the conserved F or W. Fields, in order: V gene, J gene, D gene, clone size, CDR3 DNA, CDR3 protein. The D gene is left open where the match is weak. The size field is filled for only some rows; it gives once, few, many or a size class.

v_gene: TRBV28
j_gene: TRBJ1-2
d_gene: TRBD1
abundance: NA
CDR3nt: TGTGCCAGCAATTCCCAGGGGGCGGGGGACTATGGCTACACCTTC
CDR3aa: CASNSQGAGDYGYTF

v_gene: TRBV30
j_gene: TRBJ2-1
d_gene: NA
abundance: NA
CDR3nt: TGTGCCTGGAGTCCCCTCGGGGGATCCTACAATGAGCAGTTCTTC
CDR3aa: CAWSPLGGSYNEQFF

v_gene: TRBV5-8
j_gene: TRBJ1-6
d_gene: NA
abundance: NA
CDR3nt: TGTGCCAGCACCCCCAATTTGGCCGATTCACCCCTCCACTTT
CDR3aa: CASTPNLADSPLHF

v_gene: TRBV5-1
j_gene: TRBJ2-1
d_gene: NA
abundance: NA
CDR3nt: TGCGCCAGCAGCTTGGCTCCGGGACGATTAATCGATGAGCAGTTCTTC
CDR3aa: CASSLAPGRLIDEQFF

v_gene: TRBV5-5
j_gene: TRBJ2-7
d_gene: NA
abundance: NA
CDR3nt: TGTGCCAGCAGCTCTGGGCTTGCGTGGGAGCAGTACTTC
CDR3aa: CASSSGLAWEQYF

v_gene: TRBV7-6
j_gene: TRBJ2-3
d_gene: NA
abundance: once
CDR3nt: TGTGCCAGCAGCTTATATACTAGCCAGTCGTATACGCAGTATTTT
CDR3aa: CASSLYTSQSYTQYF

v_gene: TRBV2
j_gene: TRBJ1-5
d_gene: TRBD1
abundance: NA
CDR3nt: TGTGCCAGCAGTGCAGGGGGCATGAATGGCAATCAGCCCCAGCATTTT
CDR3aa: CASSAGGMNGNQPQHF

v_gene: TRBV28
j_gene: TRBJ1-4
d_gene: NA
abundance: NA
CDR3nt: TGTGCCAGCAAAGGGGGGCAGATTAATGAAAAACTGTTTTTT
CDR3aa: CASKGGQINEKLFF

v_gene: TRBV7-2
j_gene: TRBJ2-2
d_gene: NA
abundance: few
CDR3nt: TGTGCCAGCAGCTTCTCTGCAGCGGAGCTGTTTTTT
CDR3aa: CASSFSAAELFF

v_gene: TRBV7-2
j_gene: TRBJ2-1
d_gene: NA
abundance: NA
CDR3nt: TGTGCCAGCAGCCCTAACTACAATGAGCAGTTCTTC
CDR3aa: CASSPNYNEQFF

v_gene: TRBV18
j_gene: TRBJ1-1
d_gene: NA
abundance: NA
CDR3nt: TGTGCCAGCTCACCACCGACAGGCAGGGGAAGGGGTACTGAAGCTTTCTTT
CDR3aa: CASSPPTGRGRGTEAFF

v_gene: TRBV7-2
j_gene: TRBJ1-2
d_gene: NA
abundance: NA
CDR3nt: TGTGCCAGCAGCCCGTACGTTACCTGGGGCAAGGGCTACACCTTC
CDR3aa: CASSPYVTWGKGYTF

v_gene: TRBV7-2
j_gene: TRBJ2-7
d_gene: TRBD2
abundance: NA
CDR3nt: TGTGCCAGCAGCTTAGTTAGCGGGTCATACGAGCAGTACTTC
CDR3aa: CASSLVSGSYEQYF

v_gene: TRBV12-5
j_gene: TRBJ1-6
d_gene: NA
abundance: NA
CDR3nt: TGTGCTAGTGGTTTGTCCAACCCGGGAGGAGGGGGGCTCTCCTATAATTCACCCCTCCACTTT
CDR3aa: CASGLSNPGGGGLSYNSPLHF

v_gene: TRBV9
j_gene: TRBJ2-5
d_gene: TRBD1
abundance: NA
CDR3nt: TGTGCCAGCAGCACAGGGGACAGGGGGAAAGAGACCCAGTACTTC
CDR3aa: CASSTGDRGKETQYF